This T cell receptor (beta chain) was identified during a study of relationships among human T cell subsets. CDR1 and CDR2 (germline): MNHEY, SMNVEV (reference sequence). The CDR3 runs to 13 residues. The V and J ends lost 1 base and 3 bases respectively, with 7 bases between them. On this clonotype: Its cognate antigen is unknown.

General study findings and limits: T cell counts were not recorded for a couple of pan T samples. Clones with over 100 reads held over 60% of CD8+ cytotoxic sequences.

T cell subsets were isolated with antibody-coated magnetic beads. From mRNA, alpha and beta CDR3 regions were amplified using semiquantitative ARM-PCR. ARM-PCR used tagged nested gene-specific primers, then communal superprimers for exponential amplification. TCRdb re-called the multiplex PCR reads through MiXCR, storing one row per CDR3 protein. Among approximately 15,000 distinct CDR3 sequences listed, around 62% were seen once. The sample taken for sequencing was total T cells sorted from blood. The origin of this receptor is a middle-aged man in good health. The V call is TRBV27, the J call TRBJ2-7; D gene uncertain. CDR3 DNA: TGTGCCAGCAGTTTATTGAGAGGCTACGAGCAGTACTTC. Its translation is CASSLLRGYEQYF.